This TCR beta chain was found in a study of cytomegalovirus exposure and HLA in healthy donors. In the PCR, 60 Vbeta and 13 Jbeta primers were used. Profiling relied on immunoSEQ multiplex PCR, and the TCRdb table lists in-frame clones only, not all of them. This sample yields approximately 240,000 clones, of which approximately 84% are seen a single time; approximately 0.5% belongs to the top ten. CDR1 is LNHDA and CDR2 is SQIVND in the germline V gene (reference sequence). This CDR3 comprises 12 residues. V was shortened by 9 bases and J by 7 bases, with 12 bases between the two germline ends. The receptor's source is a woman between 35 and 50 years old in good health and CMV-seronegative. The chain recombines TRBV19 with TRBJ2-2; maybe TRBD1 (6 bases). The sequenced sample consisted of PBMCs. The CDR3 protein is CASSEGGGELFF. The CDR3 nucleotides are TGTGCCAGCTCAGAAGGGGGCGGGGAGCTGTTTTTT.